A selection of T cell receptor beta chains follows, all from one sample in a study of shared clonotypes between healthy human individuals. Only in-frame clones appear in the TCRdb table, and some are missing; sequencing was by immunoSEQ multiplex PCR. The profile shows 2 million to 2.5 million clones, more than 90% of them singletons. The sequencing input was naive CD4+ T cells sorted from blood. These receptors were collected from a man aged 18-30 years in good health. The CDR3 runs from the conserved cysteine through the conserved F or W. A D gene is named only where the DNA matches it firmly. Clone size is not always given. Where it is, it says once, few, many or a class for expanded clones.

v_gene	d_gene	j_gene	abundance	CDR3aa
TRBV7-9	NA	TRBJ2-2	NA	CASSSTDRTGELFF
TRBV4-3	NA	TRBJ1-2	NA	CASSQDRVVGSWGYTF
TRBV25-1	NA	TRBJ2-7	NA	CASSAPYEQYF
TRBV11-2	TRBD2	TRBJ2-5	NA	CASSFVGGSGISETQYF
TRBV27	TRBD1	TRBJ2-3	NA	CASSLRTGLDTQYF
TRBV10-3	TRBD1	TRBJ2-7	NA	CAIRNLGTGEGYEQYF
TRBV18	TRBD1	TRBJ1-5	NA	CASSPVGQGGNQPQHF
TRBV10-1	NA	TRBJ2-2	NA	CASSFRGTGELFF
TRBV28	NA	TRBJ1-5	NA	CASSGSRVGWEPQHF
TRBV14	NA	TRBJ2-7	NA	CASSKDYGSIPHEQYF
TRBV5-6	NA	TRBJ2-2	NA	CASSLSTKATGELFF
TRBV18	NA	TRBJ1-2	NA	CASSPGGRGNYGYTF
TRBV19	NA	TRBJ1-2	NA	CASRGRAGRYGYTF
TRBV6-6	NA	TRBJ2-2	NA	CATADRSNTGELFF
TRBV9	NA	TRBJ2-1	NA	CASSGWGEQFF
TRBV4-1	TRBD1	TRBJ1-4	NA	CASSQGTGNNEKLFF
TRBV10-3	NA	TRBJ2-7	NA	CAIKIGPPYEQYF
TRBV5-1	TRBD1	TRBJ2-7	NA	CASSTRTGSYEQYF
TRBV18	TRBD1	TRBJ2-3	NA	CASSPRAGGVEDTQYF
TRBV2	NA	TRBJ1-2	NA	CASRLDSNNYGYTF
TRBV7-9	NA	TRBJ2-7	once	CASSVGRGYEQYF
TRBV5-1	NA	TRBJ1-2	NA	CASSLAPGDFGYTF
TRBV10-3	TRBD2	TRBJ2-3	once	CATLSGGATDTQYF
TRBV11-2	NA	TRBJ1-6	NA	CASSLSKAANSPLHF
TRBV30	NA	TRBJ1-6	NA	CAWRGQGQSPLHF
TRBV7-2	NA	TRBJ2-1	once	CASSLARDAYNEQFF
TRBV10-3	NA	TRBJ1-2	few	CAISEMRAGYTF
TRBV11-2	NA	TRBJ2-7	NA	CASSLVWTDYEQYF
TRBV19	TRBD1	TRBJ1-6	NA	CASSSAGQGYSPLHF
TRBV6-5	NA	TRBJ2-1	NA	CASSATTGEQFF
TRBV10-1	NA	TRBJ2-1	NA	CASSDYTEGPFF
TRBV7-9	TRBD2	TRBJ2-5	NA	CASSPWAGGQETQYF
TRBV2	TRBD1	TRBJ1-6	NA	CASNGDRNSPLHF
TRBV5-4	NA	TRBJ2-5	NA	CASSLPGRGQYF
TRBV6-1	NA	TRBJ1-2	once	CASSEGLYGYTF
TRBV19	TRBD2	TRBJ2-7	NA	CASSKTSGTGEQYF
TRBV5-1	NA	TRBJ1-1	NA	CASSWGRTEAFF
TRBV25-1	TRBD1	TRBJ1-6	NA	CASRWTGVGSPLHF
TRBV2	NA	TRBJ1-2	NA	CASSANWVYGYTF
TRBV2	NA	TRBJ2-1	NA	CASMRRGYNEQFF
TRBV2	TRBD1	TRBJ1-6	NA	CASSEYRQGGSPLHF
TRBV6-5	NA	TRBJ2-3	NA	CATKTGGTDTQYF
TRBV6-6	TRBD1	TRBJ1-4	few	CASSWGQINEKLFF
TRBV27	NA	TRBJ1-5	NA	CASSLRGVSLWDSNQPQHF
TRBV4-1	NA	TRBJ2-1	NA	CASSPLGVSYNEQFF
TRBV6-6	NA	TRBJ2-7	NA	CASSYTSTGTFYEQYF